The following is a T cell receptor beta chain sequence with its context. Its target is not known. This CDR3 comprises 18 residues. With 2 bases clipped from V and 2 bases from J, the junction kept 14 bases outside the gene matches. CDR1 is GTSNPN, CDR2 SVGIG, per germline (reference sequence). The data derive from a study of shared clonotypes between healthy human individuals. In the study overall: Each donor contributed plates that comprised three CD4 naive, three CD4 memory, two CD8 naive and one CD8 memory. Study results and limitations: Apart from blood, nothing was sampled; tissue repertoires likely differ.

TCRdb keeps only in-frame clones here, not all; method: immunoSEQ multiplex PCR. The sample contains approximately 640,000 clones, 72% of which appear only once. The receptor was isolated from a woman under 40 in good health. The V call is TRBV30, the J call TRBJ1-5; 8 nucleotides align to TRBD1. Sequencing was done on a sample of memory CD4+ T cells sorted from blood. As to subset: CD45RA-negative fraction. CDR3 residues: CAWSSRGQGIQGNQPQHF. DNA of the CDR3: TGTGCCTGGAGTTCTAGAGGACAGGGTATTCAGGGCAATCAGCCCCAGCATTTT.